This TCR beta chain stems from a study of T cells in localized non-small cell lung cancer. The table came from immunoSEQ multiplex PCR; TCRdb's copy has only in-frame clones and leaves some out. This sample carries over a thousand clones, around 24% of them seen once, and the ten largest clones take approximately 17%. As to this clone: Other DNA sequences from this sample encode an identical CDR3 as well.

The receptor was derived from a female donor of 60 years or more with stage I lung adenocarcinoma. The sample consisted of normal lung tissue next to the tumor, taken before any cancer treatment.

The CDR3 sequence: CASKTGNTEAFF. CDR3 nucleotides: TGTGCCAGCAAAACAGGGAACACTGAAGCTTTCTTT. J is TRBJ1-1 and V is TRBV19, with a weak D call TRBD1 (5 bases). CDR3 size: 12 residues. Trimming removed 9 bases from V and 1 base from J, with 9 bases in between. Germline V gene data show CDR1 as LNHDA and CDR2 as SQIVND (reference sequence). Together with reference TRBV19 and TRBJ1-1, the CDR3 gives the full variable domain: DGGITQSPKYLFRKEGQNVTLSCEQNLNHDAMYWYRQDPGQGLRLIYYSQIVNDFQKGDIAEGYSVSREKKESFPLTVTSAQKNPTAFYLCASKTGNTEAFFGQGTRLTVV.